These 17 T cell receptor beta chains share one sample of origin, sequenced in a study of T cells in Graves' hyperthyroidism and ophthalmopathy. Researchers amplified the TCR beta CDR3 regions from RNA transcripts. The HTBI primer set was used in a first-round RT-PCR of the TCR CDR3. TCRdb itself ran the multiplex PCR reads through MiXCR, one entry per CDR3 protein. The sample records hundreds of thousands of distinct CDR3 sequences, approximately 15% being singletons. Sequencing was carried out using blood. These receptors originate from a woman in her forties or fifties with Graves' ophthalmopathy.

The rearrangement joins TRBV27 to TRBJ1-2; no clear D gene. Trimming left V 6 bases short and J 5 bases short, with 10 bases between. This CDR3 is 12 amino acids long. CDR1 is MNHEY, CDR2 SMNVEV, per germline (reference sequence). Here the CDR3 DNA reads TGTGCCAGCAGCTTCGACGGATATGGCTACACCTTC. Protein: CASSFDGYGYTF.

This clonotype was counted many times. The CDR3 loop reads CASSLGLAGDGTDTQYF. DNA of the CDR3: TGCGCCAGCAGCTTGGGTCTAGCGGGAGATGGCACAGATACGCAGTATTTT. This sequence joins TRBV5-1 and TRBJ2-3; the match to TRBD2 covers 10 bases. The CDR3 loop spans 17 amino acids. Trimming took 0 bases from V and 1 from J; bases not matched to a gene: 5. Germline V gives CDR1 SGHRS, CDR2 YFSETQ.

This clonotype was observed many times. V usage is TRBV5-1 and J usage is TRBJ2-7; 11 positions match TRBD2. V gave up 3 bases and J gave up 0 bases; unmatched junction bases: 5. The CDR3 spans 16 residues. The V gene's germline CDR1 is SGHRS and CDR2 YFSETQ. CDR3: CASSSIAGGSSYEQYF. The DNA of the CDR3 is TGCGCCAGCAGCTCAATAGCGGGAGGGAGCTCCTACGAGCAGTACTTC.

The chain is built from TRBV14 and TRBJ1-3; D not certain. CDR3 size: 14 residues. Germline lookup yields CDR1 SGHDN and CDR2 FVKESK. V was clipped by 0 bases and J by 4 bases, with 7 bases between them. The CDR3 is CASSQEVRGNTIYF. For the CDR3, the DNA is TGTGCCAGCAGCCAAGAGGTTCGAGGAAACACCATATATTTT.

The chain has TRBV4-1 and TRBJ2-1; 11 bases map to TRBD2. The CDR3 has 16 amino acids. The germline V gene has CDR1 MGHRA and CDR2 YSYEKL. V dropped 5 bases and J dropped 5; count of bases not matched to a gene: 8. The CDR3 DNA sequence: TGCGCCAGCAGCTCGTTGACTAGCGGGGTCCACAATGAGCAGTTCTTC. Translation gives CASSSLTSGVHNEQFF.

V usage is TRBV3-1 and J usage is TRBJ2-3, with 8 positions matching TRBD1. Trimming took 2 bases from V and 10 from J; bases not matched to a gene: 2. CDR3 length: 12 amino acids. Germline CDR1 LGHDT, CDR2 YNNKEL (reference sequence). In nucleotides, the CDR3 is TGTGCCAGCAGCCAAACAGGGGGTTCGCAGTATTTT. It is translated as CASSQTGGSQYF.

This clonotype was detected ten times or more. The CDR3 region has the DNA TGTGCCAGCAGTGAAATGGGGGCCGGGGCGCACACTGAAGCTTTCTTT. It encodes CASSEMGAGAHTEAFF. This rearrangement joins TRBV6-1 to TRBJ1-1; a weak D match, TRBD1 (6 bases). Trimming took off 2 bases at V and 3 bases at J, with 16 bases between the two ends. The germline CDR1 and CDR2 sequences are MNHNS and SASEGT. The CDR3 covers 16 residues.

This clonotype showed up many times. This chain uses TRBV12-3 or TRBV12-4 with TRBJ1-1; unclear D gene. The CDR3 totals 12 residues. Trimming removed 2 bases at V and 10 bases at J, with 11 bases between. In nucleotides, the CDR3 is TGTGCCAGCAGTTTACCTCCTTCGGGAGCTTTCTTT. Translation gives CASSLPPSGAFF.

Regarding this clonotype: At one end, the junction sequence differs from germline, possibly due to a read error. This sequence joins TRBV5-1 and TRBJ2-1, with D perhaps TRBD1 (6 bases). The CDR3 sequence is 15 residues long. Germline assignment: CDR1 SGHRS and CDR2 YFSETQ. In DNA form, the CDR3 reads TGCGCCAGCAGCCCCGGACAGAGCTCCTACAATGGGCAGTTCTTC. This gives the protein CASSPGQSSYNGQFF.

A word on this clonotype: This sequence may be a read error, since a much larger clone differs from it by one base. This chain connects TRBV6-1 to TRBJ1-1; D ambiguous. V was cut by 6 bases and J by 2 bases, with 13 bases left in between. CDR1 and CDR2 from the germline V gene are MNHNS and SASEGT. The CDR3 sequence is 14 residues long. The chain's CDR3 is CASRSITPNTEAFF. The DNA for the CDR3 is TGTGCCAGCAGGTCCATTACACCAAACACTGAAGCTTTCTTT.

V is TRBV12-5 and J is TRBJ1-5; D is perhaps TRBD1 (5 bases). Germline V gene sequence: CDR1 LGHNT, CDR2 FRNRAP. The CDR3 runs to 14 residues. V was pared by 0 bases and J by 5 bases, with 8 bases between. The CDR3 spells CASGLVGGDQPQHF. In DNA, the CDR3 is TGTGCTAGTGGTTTGGTGGGGGGGGATCAGCCCCAGCATTTT.

The sample holds a few counts of this clonotype. The chain uses TRBV14 and TRBJ2-1, with 8 bases that match TRBD2. The CDR3 is 17 residues long. The V gene end was trimmed by 2 bases and the J gene end by 2 bases; junction bases not matched to a gene: 8. Germline V CDR1 and CDR2: SGHDN, FVKESK. DNA of the CDR3: TGTGCCAGCAGCCAACCTACGGGACTAGATCCCTACAATGAGCAGTTCTTC. Translation: CASSQPTGLDPYNEQFF.

This clonotype has ten or more counts. The chain joins TRBV11-1 to TRBJ2-1; TRBD2 matches 12 bases. This CDR3 has 16 amino acids. Trimming at V came to 6 bases and at J to 6 bases, leaving 9 bases not matched to a gene. Per the germline V gene, CDR1 is SGHAT and CDR2 is FQDESV (reference sequence). Here the CDR3 reads CASSPWVGLAGNEQFF. CDR3 bases: TGTGCCAGCAGTCCTTGGGTGGGACTAGCGGGCAATGAGCAGTTCTTC.

The genes are TRBV28 and TRBJ2-7, with a possible D match to TRBD2 (5 bases). The germline V gene encodes CDR1 MDHEN and CDR2 SYDVKM. Trimming stripped 5 bases from V and 2 bases from J, with 13 bases between. The CDR3 extends over 14 amino acids. The CDR3 sequence is CASSTRGRAYEQYF. The CDR3 coding sequence is TGTGCCAGCAGTACCCGGGGTAGGGCCTACGAGCAGTACTTC. Complete variable domain (other parts from reference TRBV28 and TRBJ2-7): DVKVTQSSRYLVKRTGEKVFLECVQDMDHENMFWYRQDPGLGLRLIYFSYDVKMKEKGDIPEGYSVSREKKERFSLILESASTNQTSMYLCASSTRGRAYEQYFGPGTRLTVT.

This clonotype was counted only a few times. The rearrangement uses TRBV25-1 and TRBJ2-5, with unresolved D. The CDR3 covers 15 residues. Germline lookup yields CDR1 MGHDK and CDR2 SYGVNS. V was clipped by 4 bases and J by 3 bases, with 15 bases between them. The chain's CDR3 is CASSVQLTWKETQYF. The DNA of the CDR3 is TGTGCCAGCAGTGTACAGCTAACCTGGAAAGAGACCCAGTACTTC.

The chain couples TRBV28 to TRBJ2-5; 16 nucleotides line up with TRBD2. V trimming: 7 bases; J trimming: 1 base; junction bases outside the gene matches: 12. The CDR3 contains 19 residues. CDR1 and CDR2 (germline): MDHEN, SYDVKM. CDR3 region: CASNIAGTSGRGPQETQYF. As DNA, the CDR3 is TGTGCCAGCAACATAGCCGGGACTAGCGGGAGGGGTCCCCAAGAGACCCAGTACTTC.

The V gene is TRBV27, the J gene TRBJ2-2, with D possibly being TRBD2 (5 bases). This CDR3 comprises 14 residues. V gave up 5 bases and J gave up 1 base, with 8 bases separating them. Looked up from germline, CDR1 is MNHEY and CDR2 is SMNVEV (reference sequence). DNA of the CDR3: TGTGCCAGCAGTCGGACTCGGAACACCGGGGAGCTGTTTTTT. This gives the protein CASSRTRNTGELFF.